This T cell receptor beta chain was recorded in a study of cytomegalovirus exposure and HLA in healthy donors (dated by TCRdb to 2016 to 2017). Study-level background: According to an earlier analysis of 450 to 650 of the donors, some 170 million T cells yielded roughly 110 million unique TCR beta sequences and about 300 Gb of sequence data. Rather than using new phenotypic data, the later analysis identified candidate immune exposures from TCR beta sequences and from how often those sequences occurred across donors. A later analysis re-analyzed previously published TCR beta repertoires from 500 to 700 donors and added high-resolution HLA genotyping to study TCR occurrence patterns. The T cell repertoires of some 700 subjects were profiled by immunosequencing and related to cytomegalovirus serostatus. The study aimed to test whether signatures of past pathogen exposure could be identified by cataloging public T cell receptors. An early release that covered approximately 600 HLA-typed donors contained 250 to 350 gigabases of sequencing data and tens of millions of unique TCR sequences. An earlier analysis of fewer than 750 of the donors used high-throughput TCR beta sequencing to judge whether each TCR beta V gene segment behaved as functional or pseudogenic. Typing coverage varied by locus: roughly 620-640 donors for A, B, C, DRB1 and DQB1; under 550 for DQA1; around 610 for DPA1; approximately 450 for DPB1. Donor age, sex, ethnicity and CMV serostatus were compiled together with the repertoire data. In addition to the first cohort of 666 subjects, a separate validation cohort of about 120 different subjects was used. Roughly five DR-DQ haplotypes were handled as single units for association and clustering because linkage in the cohort was strong. Both class I and class II loci were covered by HLA typing, at four-digit resolution. Among roughly 370 genotyped donors of the cohort, an average of around 240,000 unique TCR beta nucleotide sequences were sequenced per donor, about a sixth of them non-productive. Every repertoire in the discovery cohort had been generated on one and the same sequencing platform. Genome-wide SNP genotypes for about 65% of the 666 donors were used in a later genetic analysis, which treated that subset as a discovery cohort. Among the 398 genotyped donors, roughly 80% belonged to the genetic ancestry cluster associated with self-reported Caucasian donors. To predict cytomegalovirus infection status, the study brought together high-throughput TCR immunosequencing, statistical association of individual TCRs with disease status, and machine learning. Overall study results and their limits: In the study, 150 to 200 TCR beta chains were listed as associated with cytomegalovirus. Broadly in line with IMGT annotations, most TCR beta V segments showed up in productive rearrangements about 87% or about 30% of the time in an earlier analysis of approximately 640 of the donors. A few of the identified cytomegalovirus-associated TCR beta chains were confirmed in vitro to be specific for cytomegalovirus antigens. At a false discovery rate of 0.05, a later analysis linked roughly 17,000 TCR beta sequences to specific HLA alleles. A later analysis found that HLA-associated TCR beta chains were more clonally expanded and had lower generation probabilities than equally common non-associated chains. In a later genetic analysis, a missense DCLRE1C variant was associated with V-gene and J-gene trimming of TCR beta chains, and the association was replicated in an independent cohort. In this cohort, only TCR beta chains were sequenced, and detectable features were limited by the absence of alpha or paired-chain data. The 87-base-pair reads could not distinguish some IMGT-functional V segments, including TRBV6-2 and TRBV6-3, so those segments were excluded. Most TCR sequences were observed very rarely across donors, whereas some public TCRs were present in many individuals. In a later analysis, the rate of TCR association differed among HLA loci, with DRB1 alleles having the most associated TCRs and HLA-C alleles having the fewest. A later analysis found that most CMV-associated TCR beta chains appeared HLA-restricted, with HLA associations seemingly driven largely by CMV exposure. Several of the top co-occurrence clusters appeared to be linked to parvovirus B19, influenza, CMV and Epstein-Barr virus, according to a later analysis. Because HLA typing was unavailable for some donors at each locus, only the typed subset was used in association tests. The classifier was reported to diagnose cytomegalovirus status with high specificity and sensitivity in both the original cohort and the validation cohort. A further reported finding was that TCR beta sequences accurately predicted the HLA-A and HLA-B alleles for most subjects in the first cohort. The presence/absence analyses assumed that sequencing depth was roughly uniform across donors, and that assumption may not be true. Assigning TCR associations to individual alleles was difficult when HLA alleles, especially DR and DQ, strongly co-occurred. Immune exposure information for the cohort was limited to CMV serostatus. The authors suggested that the approach could potentially be generalized to other disease states and immunological phenotypes. A cluster of highly shared sequence variants was judged likely to be a technical artifact of the sequencing pipeline. According to a later genetic analysis, donors in an Asian-associated ancestry cluster had fewer N-insertions in productive TCRs than the approximately 630-donor mean. Linkage disequilibrium might explain the correlated functional status among segregating V segments, but an unknown experimental factor could not be ruled out. The earlier analysis of 587 of the donors excluded some 15 rarely observed V segments, including chromosome 9 orphons, because counts were too low.

CDR1 SGHNT and CDR2 YYREEE were looked up in the germline V gene (reference sequence). The CDR3 covers 15 residues, taking in both the cysteine and the phenylalanine. The CDR3 DNA has 45 bases and is translated from base 1. Germline trimming: 7 bases from V, 5 bases from J; junction bases outside gene matches: 12. Receptors were amplified or captured by the immunoSEQ multiplex PCR assay. A mixture of 60 forward primers for TCR Vbeta segments and 13 reverse primers for TCR Jbeta segments was used in the multiplex PCR. A multiplex PCR assay on genomic DNA amplified the CDR3 region of rearranged TCR beta genes. Amplified TCR beta libraries were sequenced as 87-base-pair reads on the Illumina HiSeq System. Per the source publication's procedure: A later analysis tallied tens of millions of unique TCR beta chains across the 666 repertoires, and about 10 million of those chains were shared by two or more donors. To remove PCR and sequencing errors, raw reads were error-corrected and collapsed into unique sequences using a nearest-neighbor algorithm that merged closely related sequences. To assign V, D and J gene segments, CDR3 sequences were aligned to IMGT reference sequences. Each retained sequence needed at least a six-nucleotide match to both a V gene segment and a J gene segment. A rearrangement was called productive if the CDR3 had no stop codons and remained in frame with V and J, and every other rearrangement was called non-productive. Following IMGT convention, CDR3 was defined as the stretch from the second conserved V-encoded cysteine up to the conserved J-encoded phenylalanine. The earlier analysis of about 570 of the donors excluded any sequence lacking an unambiguous match to a single V gene segment. In an earlier analysis of around 600 of the donors, V segments were called functional above 56.7% productive rearrangements and were called segregating when the between-donor standard deviation exceeded 5%. A statistical classification framework was developed to diagnose cytomegalovirus status using the catalog of TCR beta chain sequences. In a later analysis, TCR nucleotide sequences were compared against IMGT/GENE-DB human TR gene sequences so that V and J genes could be assigned. In a later analysis, CDR3 sequences and most-parsimonious VDJ recombination scenarios were assigned using the TCRdist pipeline. In a later analysis, every TCR beta chain was defined by the combination of its CDR3 amino acid sequence and its V-gene family, and reads without a unique V-gene family were dropped. A later analysis removed 592 highly shared, low-generation-probability nucleotide sequences to deal with suspected cross-contamination and a sequencing artifact. In a later analysis, a clonal expansion index for each public chain was calculated from normalized within-repertoire ranks of inferred template counts. In a later analysis, generation probabilities were computed with a VDJ recombination model fitted to out-of-frame rearrangements, and the resulting probabilities were checked against IGoR. A later analysis scored TCR-TCR, TCR-HLA and TCR-CMV co-occurrence with hypergeometric tests, applying a repertoire-size bias correction to TCR pairs. To estimate false discovery rates, a later analysis permuted the HLA or CMV assignments 20 times. In a later analysis, co-occurring TCRs were grouped using DBSCAN, and TCRdist sequence similarity was added for clustering within HLA-allele-positive subsets. Repertoires with fewer than 30,000 or more than 120,000 public chains, plus five repertoires with anomalous nucleotide sharing, were excluded from co-occurrence clustering. TCRdb took this table from immuneACCESS and kept in-frame rearrangements with V and J called. Such tables lack part of the clones; where checked against another copy, unresolved V genes explain under half of the gap, and the rest is unexplained. D and trimming were read from the DNA, whereas the V and J calls and clone size are those reported in that table. The sample yields some 170,000 clones; 60% to 85% were counted once. 3.7% of the sample rests with the top ten.

The cohort consisted of 600 to 700 healthy bone marrow donors. All cohort members were sampled while nominally healthy, although unrecorded immune exposures were likely present. The donor was CMV seropositive and belonged to the group of about 290 seropositive cohort members. A peripheral blood sample was collected from each donor, and TCR beta sequencing was performed on peripheral blood mononuclear cells. Genomic DNA extraction from the blood cell samples was performed with the Qiagen DNeasy Blood Extraction Kit. In the case of this clone: Its cognate antigen has yet to be identified. Qualities for individual bases were not recorded, and no much larger clone is one base off.

The sequence was collected from a man aged 25-45 years in good health and CMV-seropositive. The chain couples TRBV5-4 to TRBJ2-5, with TRBD1 identical over 9 junction bases. Sequencing input: PBMCs. DNA sequence: TGTGCCAGCCTAGAGGGACAGGGAGAAAGGGAGACCCAGTACTTC. This gives the protein CASLEGQGERETQYF.